This T cell receptor (beta chain) was profiled in a study of T cells in Graves' hyperthyroidism and ophthalmopathy. About the study: Staff took peripheral blood when the initial diagnosis was made, before any treatment began.

This clonotype appeared many times. Its matching antigen is unknown. General study findings and limits: Ophthalmopathy, as predicted by the model, came a median roughly 6.5 months after the prediction.

Template material for amplifying TCR beta CDR3 regions consisted of RNA transcripts. In the first-round RT-PCR of the TCR CDR3, the HTBI primer set was used. A single record per CDR3 protein comes from TCRdb applying MiXCR to the multiplex PCR reads. The table includes nearly 600,000 distinct CDR3 sequences, approximately 14% detected once. A Clinical Activity Score of at least 3, a NOSPECS grade of at least 4 and a duration under 3 months were recorded in the ophthalmopathy patients. Uncontrolled infections, other autoimmune diseases, pregnancy or lactation led to exclusion of patients. Sequenced material: blood. This receptor was identified in a woman between 18 and 30 years old with Graves' ophthalmopathy.

The CDR3 here is CASSLTSEYNEQFF. In nucleotides, the CDR3 is TGTGCCAGCAGCTTGACTAGCGAATACAATGAGCAGTTCTTC. The chain recombines TRBV11-2 with TRBJ2-1; 8 bases line up with TRBD2. V was clipped by 3 bases and J by 4 bases; unmatched bases: 2. The CDR3 consists of 14 residues. CDR1 and CDR2 from the germline V gene are SGHAT and FQNNGV. Looking up the rest from reference TRBV11-2 and TRBJ2-1 gives the full variable domain: EAGVAQSPRYKIIEKRQSVAFWCNPISGHATLYWYQQILGQGPKLLIQFQNNGVVDDSQLPKDRFSAERLKGVDSTLKIQPAKLEDSAVYLCASSLTSEYNEQFFGPGTRLTVL.